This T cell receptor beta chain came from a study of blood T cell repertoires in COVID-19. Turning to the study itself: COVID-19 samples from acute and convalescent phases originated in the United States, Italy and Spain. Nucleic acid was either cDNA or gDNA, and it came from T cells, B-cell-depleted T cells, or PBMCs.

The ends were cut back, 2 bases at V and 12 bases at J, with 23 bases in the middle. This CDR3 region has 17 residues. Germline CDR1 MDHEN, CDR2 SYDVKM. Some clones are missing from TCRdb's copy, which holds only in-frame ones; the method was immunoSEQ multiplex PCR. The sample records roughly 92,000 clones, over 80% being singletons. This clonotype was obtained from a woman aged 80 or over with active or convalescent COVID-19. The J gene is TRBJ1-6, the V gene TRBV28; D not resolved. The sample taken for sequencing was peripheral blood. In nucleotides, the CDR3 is TGTGCCAGCAGTTTACCCCTGTTAAGTAACAGTCCCGTACCCCTCCACTTT. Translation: CASSLPLLSNSPVPLHF.